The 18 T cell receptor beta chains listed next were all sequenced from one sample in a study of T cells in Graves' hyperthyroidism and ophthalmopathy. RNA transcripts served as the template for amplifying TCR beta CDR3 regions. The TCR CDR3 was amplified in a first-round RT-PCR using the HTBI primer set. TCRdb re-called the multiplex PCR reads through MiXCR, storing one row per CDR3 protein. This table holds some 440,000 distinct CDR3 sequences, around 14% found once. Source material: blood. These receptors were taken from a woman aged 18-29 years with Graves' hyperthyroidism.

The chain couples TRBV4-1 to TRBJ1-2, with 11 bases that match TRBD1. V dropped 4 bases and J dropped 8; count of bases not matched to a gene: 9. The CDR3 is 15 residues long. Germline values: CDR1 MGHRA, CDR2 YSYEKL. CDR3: CASSRPGQGVQGYTF. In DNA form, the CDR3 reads TGCGCCAGCAGCCGTCCGGGACAGGGGGTTCAGGGCTACACCTTC.

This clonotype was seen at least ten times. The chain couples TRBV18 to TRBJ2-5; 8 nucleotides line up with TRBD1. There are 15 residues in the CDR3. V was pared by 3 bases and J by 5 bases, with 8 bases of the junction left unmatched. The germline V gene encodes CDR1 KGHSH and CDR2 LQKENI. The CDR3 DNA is TGTGCCAGCTCACCGGGGCCAGGGGGCAGGGAGACCCAGTACTTC. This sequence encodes CASSPGPGGRETQYF.

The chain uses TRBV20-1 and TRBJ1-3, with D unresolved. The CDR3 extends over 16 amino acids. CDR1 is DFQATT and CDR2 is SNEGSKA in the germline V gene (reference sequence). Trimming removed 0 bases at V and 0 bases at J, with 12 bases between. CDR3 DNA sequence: TGCAGTGCTAGAGACGACCTTGGGCTCTCTGGAAACACCATATATTTT. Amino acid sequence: CSARDDLGLSGNTIYF.

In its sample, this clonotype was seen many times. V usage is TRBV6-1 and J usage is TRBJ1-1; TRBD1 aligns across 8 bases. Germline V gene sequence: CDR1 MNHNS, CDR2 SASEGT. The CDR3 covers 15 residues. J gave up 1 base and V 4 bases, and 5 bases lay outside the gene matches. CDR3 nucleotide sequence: TGTGCCAGCAGTGTAAAAACAGGGGGGAACACTGAAGCTTTCTTT. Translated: CASSVKTGGNTEAFF.

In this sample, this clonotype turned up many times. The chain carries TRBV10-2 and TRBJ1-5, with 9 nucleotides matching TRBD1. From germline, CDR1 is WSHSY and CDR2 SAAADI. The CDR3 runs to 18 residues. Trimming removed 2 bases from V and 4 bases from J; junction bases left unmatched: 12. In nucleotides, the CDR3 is TGCGCCAGCAGTGAGCCCGTCTGGACAGGGGTTTTTAATCAGCCCCAGCATTTT. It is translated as CASSEPVWTGVFNQPQHF.

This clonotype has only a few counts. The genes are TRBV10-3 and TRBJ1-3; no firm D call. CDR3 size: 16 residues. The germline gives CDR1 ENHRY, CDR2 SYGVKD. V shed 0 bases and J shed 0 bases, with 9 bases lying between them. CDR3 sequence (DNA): TGTGCCATCAGTGAGTCGAATAGGATCTCTGGAAACACCATATATTTT. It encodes CAISESNRISGNTIYF.

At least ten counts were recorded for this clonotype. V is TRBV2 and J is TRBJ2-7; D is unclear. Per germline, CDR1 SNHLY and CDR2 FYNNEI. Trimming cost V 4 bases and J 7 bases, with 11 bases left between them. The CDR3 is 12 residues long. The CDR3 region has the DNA TGTGCCAGCAGTGCACTTCTAGTGGAGCAGTACTTC. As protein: CASSALLVEQYF. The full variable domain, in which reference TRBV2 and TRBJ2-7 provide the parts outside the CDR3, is EPEVTQTPSHQVTQMGQEVILRCVPISNHLYFYWYRQILGQKVEFLVSFYNNEISEKSEIFDDQFSVERPDGSNFTLKIRSTKLEDSAMYFCASSALLVEQYFGPGTRLTVT.

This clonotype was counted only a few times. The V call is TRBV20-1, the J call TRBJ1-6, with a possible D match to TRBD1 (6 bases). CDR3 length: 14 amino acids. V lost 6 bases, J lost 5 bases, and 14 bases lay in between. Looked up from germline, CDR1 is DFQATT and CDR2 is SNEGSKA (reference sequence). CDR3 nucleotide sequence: TGCAGTGCCCAACAGGGAGCCGATAATTCACCCCTCCACTTT. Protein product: CSAQQGADNSPLHF.

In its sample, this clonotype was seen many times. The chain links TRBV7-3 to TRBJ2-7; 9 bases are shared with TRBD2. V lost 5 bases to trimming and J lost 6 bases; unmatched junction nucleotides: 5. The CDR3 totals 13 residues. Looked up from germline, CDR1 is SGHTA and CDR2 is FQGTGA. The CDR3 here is CASSQGSGGEQYF. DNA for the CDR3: TGTGCCAGCAGCCAAGGTAGCGGGGGCGAGCAGTACTTC.

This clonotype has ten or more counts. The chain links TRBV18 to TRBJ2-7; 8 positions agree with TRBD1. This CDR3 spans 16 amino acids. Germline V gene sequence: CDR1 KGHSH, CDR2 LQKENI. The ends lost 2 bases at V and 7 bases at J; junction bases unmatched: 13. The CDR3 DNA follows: TGTGCCAGCTCACCAAGGGACAGGACCCTTGCGGTAGAGCAGTACTTC. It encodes CASSPRDRTLAVEQYF. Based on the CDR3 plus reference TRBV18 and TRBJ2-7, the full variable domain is NAGVMQNPRHLVRRRGQEARLRCSPMKGHSHVYWYRQLPEEGLKFMVYLQKENIIDESGMPKERFSAEFPKEGPSILRIQQVVRGDSAAYFCASSPRDRTLAVEQYFGPGTRLTVT.

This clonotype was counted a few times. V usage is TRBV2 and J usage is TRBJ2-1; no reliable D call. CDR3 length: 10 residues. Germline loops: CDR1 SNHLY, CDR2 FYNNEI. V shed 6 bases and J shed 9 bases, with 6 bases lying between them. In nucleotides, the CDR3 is TGTGCCAGCAGAAGTCTTGAGCAGTTCTTC. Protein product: CASRSLEQFF.

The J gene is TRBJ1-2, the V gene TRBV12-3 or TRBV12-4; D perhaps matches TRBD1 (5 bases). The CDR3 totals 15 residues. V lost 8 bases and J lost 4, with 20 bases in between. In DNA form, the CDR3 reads TGTGCCAGCTTCAAACGGGGCGCGGTATCCTATGGCTACACCTTC. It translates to CASFKRGAVSYGYTF.

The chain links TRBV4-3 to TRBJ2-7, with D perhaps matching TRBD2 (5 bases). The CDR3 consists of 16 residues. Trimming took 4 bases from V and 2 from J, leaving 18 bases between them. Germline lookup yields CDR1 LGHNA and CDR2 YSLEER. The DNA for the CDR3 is TGCGCCAGCAGCCTCAGAGCGGTCGGGGTTACCTACGAGCAGTACTTC. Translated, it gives CASSLRAVGVTYEQYF.

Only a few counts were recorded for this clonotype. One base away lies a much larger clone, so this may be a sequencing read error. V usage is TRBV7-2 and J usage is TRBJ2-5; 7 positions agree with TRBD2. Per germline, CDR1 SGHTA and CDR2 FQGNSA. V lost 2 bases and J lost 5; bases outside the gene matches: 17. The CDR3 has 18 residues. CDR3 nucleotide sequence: TGTGCCAGCAGCTTATTGAGGTCTAGCGGTTCTCAAGGGGAGACCCAGTACTTC. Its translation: CASSLLRSSGSQGETQYF.

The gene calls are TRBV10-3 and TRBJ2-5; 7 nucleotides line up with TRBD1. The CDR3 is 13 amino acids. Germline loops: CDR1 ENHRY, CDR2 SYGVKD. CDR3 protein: CTAKGATRETQYF. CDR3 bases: TGTACCGCAAAGGGGGCAACACGAGAGACCCAGTACTTC.

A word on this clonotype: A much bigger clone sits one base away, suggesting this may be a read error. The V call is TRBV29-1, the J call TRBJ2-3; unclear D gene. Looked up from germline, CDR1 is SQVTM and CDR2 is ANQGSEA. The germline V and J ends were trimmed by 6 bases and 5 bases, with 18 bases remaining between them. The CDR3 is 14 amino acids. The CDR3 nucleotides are TGCAGCGTCCCAGGCAATCTCGCCAGAGATACGCAGTATTTT. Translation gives CSVPGNLARDTQYF.

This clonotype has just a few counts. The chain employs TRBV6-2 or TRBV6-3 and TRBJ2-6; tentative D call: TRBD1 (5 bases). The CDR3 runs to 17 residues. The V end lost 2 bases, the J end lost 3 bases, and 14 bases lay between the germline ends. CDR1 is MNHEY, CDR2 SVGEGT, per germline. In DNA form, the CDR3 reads TGTGCCAGCAGTTACAGGGGCAGGGTGAGTGGGGCCAACGTCCTGACTTTC. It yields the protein CASSYRGRVSGANVLTF.

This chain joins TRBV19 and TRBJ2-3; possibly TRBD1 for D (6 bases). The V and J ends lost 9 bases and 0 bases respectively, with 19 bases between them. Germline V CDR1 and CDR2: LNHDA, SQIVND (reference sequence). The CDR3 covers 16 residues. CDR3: CASRGLRALSTDTQYF. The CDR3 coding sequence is TGTGCCAGCAGGGGCCTGCGGGCACTAAGCACAGATACGCAGTATTTT.